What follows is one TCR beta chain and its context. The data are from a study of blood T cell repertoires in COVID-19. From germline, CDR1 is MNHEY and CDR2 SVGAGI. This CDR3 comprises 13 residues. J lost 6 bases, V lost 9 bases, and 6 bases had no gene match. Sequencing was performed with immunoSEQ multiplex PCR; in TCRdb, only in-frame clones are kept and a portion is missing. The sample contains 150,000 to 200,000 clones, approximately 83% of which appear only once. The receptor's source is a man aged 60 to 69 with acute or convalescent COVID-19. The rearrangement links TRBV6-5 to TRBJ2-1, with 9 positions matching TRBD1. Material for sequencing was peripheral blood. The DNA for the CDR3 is TGTGCCAGTTTACAGGGGGCAACCAATGAGCAGTTCTTC. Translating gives CASLQGATNEQFF.